This section outlines one T cell receptor beta chain sequence together with its context. With V trimmed by 3 bases and J by 4 bases, 22 bases remained unmatched. Looked up from germline, CDR1 is KGHSH and CDR2 is LQKENI. This CDR3 comprises 20 residues. Generated by immunoSEQ multiplex PCR, the TCRdb table keeps only in-frame clones and is missing some. The table records around 95,000 clones, over 75% of them present only once. This specimen comes from a study of identifying expanded T cells in peripheral blood. The sample taken for sequencing was blood. This receptor was identified in a person between 18 and 69 years old in good health. The chain links TRBV18 to TRBJ2-5, with 8 bases lining up with TRBD2. CDR3 DNA: TGTGCCAGCTCACCCCTGGGTCTAGCGGGCCTTAGTACTAATCGAGAGACCCAGTACTTC. It is translated as CASSPLGLAGLSTNRETQYF.